This note documents a single T cell receptor beta chain sequence. Its target is not known. This specimen belongs to a study of beta chain features in type 1 diabetes. For the study at large: Age and gender were similar between patients and healthy donors, as were cell yields. General study results and limits: For Type 1 diabetes patients, all four CD4+ subsets carried TCRB CDR3s that were moderately but significantly shorter.

Of the isolated RNA, all was reverse transcribed, and so the sequenced material was expressed TCRB transcripts. The data were produced by immunoSEQ multiplex PCR, yet TCRdb's version contains in-frame clones alone and is incomplete. The sample records approximately 280,000 clones, about 15% being singletons. V lost 1 base, J lost 10 bases, and 16 bases lay in between. CDR1 and CDR2 (germline): LNHDA, SQIVND (reference sequence). This CDR3 region has 14 residues. The source of this sequence is a man aged 18 to 35 with type 1 diabetes. V is TRBV19 and J is TRBJ1-1, with D possibly TRBD1 on 6 matching bases. Material for sequencing was naive CD4+ T cells from blood. This chain's CDR3 is CASSIAGQPKTAFF. CDR3 nucleotides: TGTGCCAGTAGTATAGCTGGACAGCCCAAAACAGCTTTCTTT.